These 6 T cell receptor beta chains originate from one sample sequenced in a study of post-analysis software for immune sequencing data. Study results and caveats: Included in a set of about 5 TRBV segments more frequent in patients than controls were TRBV5-6, TRBV5-1 and TRBV20-1.

No antigen is known for these receptors. TCR beta cDNA libraries had unique molecular identifiers. From the PCR reads, TCRdb called clonotypes with MiXCR, one entry per CDR3 protein. The sample contains fewer than 850,000 distinct CDR3 sequences, roughly 27% of which appear only once. The sequenced sample consisted of blood. These receptor sequences come from a girl aged 10 to 17 with multiple sclerosis.

In its sample, this clonotype was seen a few times. The chain couples TRBV5-5 to TRBJ2-7; D might be TRBD2 (6 bases). CDR1 and CDR2 (germline): SGHKS, YYEKEE (reference sequence). V shed 4 bases and J shed 3 bases, with 20 bases lying between them. This CDR3 has 16 amino acids. The CDR3 loop reads CASSLEDGGVRYEQYF. Written as DNA, the CDR3 is TGTGCCAGCAGCCTAGAGGACGGGGGAGTTCGCTACGAGCAGTACTTC.

V and J are TRBV5-1 and TRBJ2-7; 10 positions match TRBD2. The CDR3 extends over 14 amino acids. Germline-derived CDR1 and CDR2 are SGHRS and YFSETQ. V lost 6 bases and J lost 4; bases outside the gene matches: 7. CDR3 protein: CASTPGLAKYEQYF. CDR3 sequence (DNA): TGCGCCAGCACCCCGGGACTAGCGAAATACGAGCAGTACTTC.

The gene calls are TRBV29-1 and TRBJ1-2; D is uncertain. The CDR3 is made up of 11 amino acids. Germline assignment: CDR1 SQVTM and CDR2 ANQGSEA. V gave up 8 bases and J gave up 3 bases, with 10 bases separating them. The CDR3 sequence: CSSSRDYGYTF. Here the CDR3 DNA reads TGCAGCAGCTCCCGGGACTATGGCTACACCTTC.

This clonotype was counted a few times. The chain couples TRBV7-9 to TRBJ1-1; no definite D call. Per germline, CDR1 SEHNR and CDR2 FQNEAQ (reference sequence). This CDR3 spans 14 amino acids. V lost 2 bases to trimming and J lost 1 base, with 8 bases between them. The CDR3 region is CASSLTNRNTEAFF. As DNA, the CDR3 is TGTGCCAGCAGCTTAACTAATCGGAACACTGAAGCTTTCTTT. The full variable domain, in which reference TRBV7-9 and TRBJ1-1 provide the parts outside the CDR3, is DTGVSQNPRHKITKRGQNVTFRCDPISEHNRLYWYRQTLGQGPEFLTYFQNEAQLEKSRLLSDRFSAERPKGSFSTLEIQRTEQGDSAMYLCASSLTNRNTEAFFGQGTRLTVV.

The CDR3 DNA sequence: TGTGCCAGCAGCACAAGCCGCGGGCAAAGTGCAGATACGCAGTATTTT. Translating gives CASSTSRGQSADTQYF. V and J are TRBV7-8 and TRBJ2-3; D is perhaps TRBD2 (5 bases). V was clipped by 5 bases and J by 4 bases, with 19 bases between them. The CDR3 has 16 residues. Per germline, CDR1 SGHVS and CDR2 FQNEAQ.

In this sample, this clonotype turned up many times. This chain joins TRBV28 and TRBJ2-1; 10 nucleotides line up with TRBD1. Germline V gene lookup returns CDR1 MDHEN and CDR2 SYDVKM. After removal of 6 bases from V and 6 bases from J, the junction contained 8 bases not matched to a gene. The CDR3 covers 15 residues. This CDR3 reads CASRETGTGANEQFF. In nucleotides, the CDR3 is TGTGCCAGCAGAGAGACCGGGACAGGGGCCAATGAGCAGTTCTTC.